This T cell receptor beta chain was identified in a study of blood T cells in healthy people across ages. Using a J-beta primer mix together with a sample-barcoded 5' primer, a second PCR was run for about 6 to 11 cycles. Via MiXCR, TCRdb re-called the 5' RACE reads, giving one row per CDR3 protein. The sample contains about 1.4 million distinct CDR3 sequences, almost 60% of which appear only once. CDR1 MGHRA and CDR2 YSYEKL come from the germline V gene. Trimming cost V 3 bases and J 0 bases, with 14 bases left between them. The CDR3 contains 16 residues. This clonotype was counted a few times. This TCR was recovered from a man younger than 30 in good health. Sequences were obtained from blood. The rearrangement joins TRBV4-1 to TRBJ1-2, with D maybe TRBD1 (5 bases). This CDR3 is CASSQWMGPSNYGYTF. In nucleotides, the CDR3 is TGCGCCAGCAGCCAGTGGATGGGACCTTCTAACTATGGCTACACCTTC.